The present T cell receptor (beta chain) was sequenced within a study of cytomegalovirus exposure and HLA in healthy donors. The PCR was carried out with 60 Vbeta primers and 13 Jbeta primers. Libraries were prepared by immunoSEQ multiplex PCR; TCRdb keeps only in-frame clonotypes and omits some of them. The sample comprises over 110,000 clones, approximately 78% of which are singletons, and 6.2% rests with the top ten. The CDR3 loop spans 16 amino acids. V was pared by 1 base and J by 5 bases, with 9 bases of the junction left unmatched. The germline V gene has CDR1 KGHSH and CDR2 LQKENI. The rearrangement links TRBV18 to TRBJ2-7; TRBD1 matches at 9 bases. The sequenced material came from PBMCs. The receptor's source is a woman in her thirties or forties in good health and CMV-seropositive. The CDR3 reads CASSPQQGAESDEQYF. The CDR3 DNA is TGTGCCAGCTCACCACAACAGGGGGCAGAGAGCGACGAGCAGTACTTC.